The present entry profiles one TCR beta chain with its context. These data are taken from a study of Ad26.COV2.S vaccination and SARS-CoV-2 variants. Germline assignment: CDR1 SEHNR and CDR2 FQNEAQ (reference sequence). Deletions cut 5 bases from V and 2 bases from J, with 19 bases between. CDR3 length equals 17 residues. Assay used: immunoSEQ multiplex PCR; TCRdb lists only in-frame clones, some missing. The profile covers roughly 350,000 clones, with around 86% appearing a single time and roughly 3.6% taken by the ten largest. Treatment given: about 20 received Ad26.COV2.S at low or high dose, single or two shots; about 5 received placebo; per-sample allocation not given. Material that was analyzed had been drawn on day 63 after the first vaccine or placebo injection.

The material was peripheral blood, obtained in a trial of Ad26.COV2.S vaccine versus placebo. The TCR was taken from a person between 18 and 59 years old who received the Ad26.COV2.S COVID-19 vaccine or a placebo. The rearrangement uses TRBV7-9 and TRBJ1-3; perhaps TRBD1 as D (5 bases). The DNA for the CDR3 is TGTGCCAGCAGCCCCGTTCGTGGGGGGATCGCTGGAAACACCATATATTTT. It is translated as CASSPVRGGIAGNTIYF.